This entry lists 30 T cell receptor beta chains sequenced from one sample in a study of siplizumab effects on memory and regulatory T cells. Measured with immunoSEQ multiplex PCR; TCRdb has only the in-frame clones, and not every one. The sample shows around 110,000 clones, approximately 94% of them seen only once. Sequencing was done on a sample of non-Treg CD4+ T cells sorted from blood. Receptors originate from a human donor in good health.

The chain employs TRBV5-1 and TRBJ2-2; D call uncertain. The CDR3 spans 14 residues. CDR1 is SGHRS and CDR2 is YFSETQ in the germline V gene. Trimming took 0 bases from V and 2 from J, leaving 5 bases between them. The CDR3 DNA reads TGCGCCAGCAGCTTGGGATCTAACACCGGGGAGCTGTTTTTT. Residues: CASSLGSNTGELFF.

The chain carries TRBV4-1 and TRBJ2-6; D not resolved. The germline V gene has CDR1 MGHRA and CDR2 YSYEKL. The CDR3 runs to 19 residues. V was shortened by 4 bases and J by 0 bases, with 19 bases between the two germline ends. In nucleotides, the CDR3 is TGCGCCAGCAGCCCAAGCCGAATGTCACAGAGCTCTGGGGCCAACGTCCTGACTTTC. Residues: CASSPSRMSQSSGANVLTF.

CDR3 DNA: TGTGCCAGCAGAAAGGGGGGCTCTAGCACAGATACGCAGTATTTT. This translates into CASRKGGSSTDTQYF. The chain has TRBV7-9 and TRBJ2-3; D tentatively fits TRBD1 or TRBD2 (6 bases each). Per the germline V gene, CDR1 is SEHNR and CDR2 is FQNEAQ (reference sequence). Trimming cost V 6 bases and J 0 bases, with 13 bases left between them. The CDR3 consists of 15 residues.

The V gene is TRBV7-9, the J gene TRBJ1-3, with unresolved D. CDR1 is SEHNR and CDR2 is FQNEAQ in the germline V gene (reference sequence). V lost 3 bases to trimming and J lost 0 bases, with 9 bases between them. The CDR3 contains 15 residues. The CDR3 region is CASSLDGSSGNTIYF. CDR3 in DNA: TGTGCCAGCAGCTTGGACGGGAGCTCTGGAAACACCATATATTTT.

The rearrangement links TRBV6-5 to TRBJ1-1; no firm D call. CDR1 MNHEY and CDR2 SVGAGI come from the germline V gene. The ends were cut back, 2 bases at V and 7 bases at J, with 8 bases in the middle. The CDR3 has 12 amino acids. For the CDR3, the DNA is TGTGCCAGCAGTTACAGAGGTGGTGAAGCTTTCTTT. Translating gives CASSYRGGEAFF.

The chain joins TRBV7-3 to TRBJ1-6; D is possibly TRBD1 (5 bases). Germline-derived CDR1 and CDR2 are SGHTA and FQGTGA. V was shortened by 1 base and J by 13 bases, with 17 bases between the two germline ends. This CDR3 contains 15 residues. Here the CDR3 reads CASSLNGQGQNPLHF. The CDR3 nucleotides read TGTGCCAGCAGCTTAAACGGGCAGGGCCAGAATCCCCTCCACTTT.

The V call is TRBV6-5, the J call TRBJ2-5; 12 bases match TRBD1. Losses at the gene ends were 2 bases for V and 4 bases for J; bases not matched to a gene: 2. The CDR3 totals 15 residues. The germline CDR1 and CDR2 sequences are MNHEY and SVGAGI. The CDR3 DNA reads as TGTGCCAGCAGTTACGGGACAGGGGGCCGAGAGACCCAGTACTTC. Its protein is CASSYGTGGRETQYF.

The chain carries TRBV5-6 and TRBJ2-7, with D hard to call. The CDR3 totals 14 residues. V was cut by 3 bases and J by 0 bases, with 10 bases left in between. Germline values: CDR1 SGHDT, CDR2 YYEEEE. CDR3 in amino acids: CASSSSGSSYEQYF. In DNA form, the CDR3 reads TGTGCCAGCAGCTCTTCGGGTTCCTCCTACGAGCAGTACTTC.

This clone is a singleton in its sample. The CDR3 spells CASSQPGLAGITDTQYF. CDR3 coding DNA: TGTGCCAGCAGCCAACCGGGACTAGCGGGAATCACAGATACGCAGTATTTT. The chain combines TRBV4-2 with TRBJ2-3; 13 bases are shared with TRBD2. CDR3 size: 17 residues. V gave up 2 bases and J gave up 2 bases; unmatched junction bases: 4. The germline V gene encodes CDR1 LGHNA and CDR2 YNFKEQ.

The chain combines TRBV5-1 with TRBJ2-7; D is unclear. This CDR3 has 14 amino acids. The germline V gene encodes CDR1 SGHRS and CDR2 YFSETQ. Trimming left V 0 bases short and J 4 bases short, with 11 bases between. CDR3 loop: CASSLGALDYEQYF. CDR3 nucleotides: TGCGCCAGCAGCTTGGGGGCTCTTGATTACGAGCAGTACTTC.

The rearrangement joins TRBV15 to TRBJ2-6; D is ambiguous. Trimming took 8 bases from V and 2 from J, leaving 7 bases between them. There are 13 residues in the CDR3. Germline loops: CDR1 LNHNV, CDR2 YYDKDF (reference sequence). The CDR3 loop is CATVRPGANVLTF. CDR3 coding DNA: TGTGCCACCGTACGCCCTGGGGCCAACGTCCTGACTTTC.

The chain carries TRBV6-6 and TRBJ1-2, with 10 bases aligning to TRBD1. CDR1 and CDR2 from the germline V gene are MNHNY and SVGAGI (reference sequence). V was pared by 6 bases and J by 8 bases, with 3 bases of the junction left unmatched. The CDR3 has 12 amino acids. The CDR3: CASRTGGGGYTF. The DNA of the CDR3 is TGTGCCAGCAGGACAGGGGGCGGAGGCTACACCTTC.

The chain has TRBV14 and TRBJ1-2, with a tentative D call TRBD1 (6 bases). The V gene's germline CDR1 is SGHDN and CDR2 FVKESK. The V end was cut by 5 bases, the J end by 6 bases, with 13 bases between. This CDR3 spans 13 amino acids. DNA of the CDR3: TGTGCCAGCAGCTACAGGGAAACGGATGGCTACACCTTC. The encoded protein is CASSYRETDGYTF.

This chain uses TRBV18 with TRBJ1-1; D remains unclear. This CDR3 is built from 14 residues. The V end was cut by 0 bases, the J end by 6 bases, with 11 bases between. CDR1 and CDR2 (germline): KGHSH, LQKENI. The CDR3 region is CASSPPVMGSEAFF. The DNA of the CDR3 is TGTGCCAGCTCACCACCGGTGATGGGCTCTGAAGCTTTCTTT.

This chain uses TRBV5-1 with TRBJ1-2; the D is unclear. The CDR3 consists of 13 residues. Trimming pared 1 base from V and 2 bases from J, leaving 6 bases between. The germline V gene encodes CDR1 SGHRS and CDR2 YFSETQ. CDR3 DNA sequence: TGCGCCAGCAGCTTGACCGCGAACTATGGCTACACCTTC. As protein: CASSLTANYGYTF.

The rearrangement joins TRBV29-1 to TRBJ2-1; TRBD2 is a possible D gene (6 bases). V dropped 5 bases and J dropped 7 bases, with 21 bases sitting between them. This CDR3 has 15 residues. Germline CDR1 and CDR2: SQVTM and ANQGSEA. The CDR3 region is CSVSGILGGSNEQFF. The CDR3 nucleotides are TGCAGCGTTTCTGGAATCCTGGGGGGTTCGAATGAGCAGTTCTTC.

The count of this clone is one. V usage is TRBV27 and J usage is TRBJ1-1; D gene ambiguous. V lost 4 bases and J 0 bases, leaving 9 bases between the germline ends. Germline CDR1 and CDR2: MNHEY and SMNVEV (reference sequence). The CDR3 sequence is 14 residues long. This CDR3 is CASSSQTVNTEAFF. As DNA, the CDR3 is TGTGCCAGCAGTTCCCAGACCGTGAACACTGAAGCTTTCTTT.

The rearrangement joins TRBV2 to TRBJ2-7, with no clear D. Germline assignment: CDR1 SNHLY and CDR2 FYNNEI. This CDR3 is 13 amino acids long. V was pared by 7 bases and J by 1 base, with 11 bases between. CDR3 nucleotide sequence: TGTGCCAGCAAGGCCCTCCGGTCCTACGAGCAGTACTTC. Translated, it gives CASKALRSYEQYF.

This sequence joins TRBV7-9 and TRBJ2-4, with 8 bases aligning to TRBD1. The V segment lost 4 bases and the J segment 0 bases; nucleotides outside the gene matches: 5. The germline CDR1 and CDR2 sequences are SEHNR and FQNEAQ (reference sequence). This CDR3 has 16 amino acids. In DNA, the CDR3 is TGTGCCAGCAGCTCCGGGACAGGACTAGCCAAAAACATTCAGTACTTC. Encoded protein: CASSSGTGLAKNIQYF.

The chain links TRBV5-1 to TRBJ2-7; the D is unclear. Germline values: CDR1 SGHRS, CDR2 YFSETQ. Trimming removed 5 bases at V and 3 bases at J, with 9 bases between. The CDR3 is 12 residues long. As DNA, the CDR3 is TGCGCCAGCAGACTCTCCCACTACGAGCAGTACTTC. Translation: CASRLSHYEQYF.

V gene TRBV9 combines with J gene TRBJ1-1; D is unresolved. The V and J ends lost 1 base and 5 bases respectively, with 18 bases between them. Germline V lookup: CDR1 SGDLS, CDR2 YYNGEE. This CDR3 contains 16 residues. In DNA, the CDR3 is TGTGCCAGCAGCGTATATGACCGTTTGGTGGAGACTGAAGCTTTCTTT. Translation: CASSVYDRLVETEAFF.

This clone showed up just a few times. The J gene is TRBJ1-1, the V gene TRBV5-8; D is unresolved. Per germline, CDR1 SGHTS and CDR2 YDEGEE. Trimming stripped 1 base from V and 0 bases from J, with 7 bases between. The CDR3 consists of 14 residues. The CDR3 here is CASSLLTVNTEAFF. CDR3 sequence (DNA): TGTGCCAGCAGCTTGCTTACAGTGAACACTGAAGCTTTCTTT.

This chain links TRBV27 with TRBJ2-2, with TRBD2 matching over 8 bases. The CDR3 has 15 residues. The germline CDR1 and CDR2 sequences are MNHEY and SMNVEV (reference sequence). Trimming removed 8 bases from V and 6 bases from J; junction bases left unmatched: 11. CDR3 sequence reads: CASYRPGGVAGELFF. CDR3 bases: TGTGCCAGCTATCGTCCCGGGGGGGTGGCCGGGGAGCTGTTTTTT.

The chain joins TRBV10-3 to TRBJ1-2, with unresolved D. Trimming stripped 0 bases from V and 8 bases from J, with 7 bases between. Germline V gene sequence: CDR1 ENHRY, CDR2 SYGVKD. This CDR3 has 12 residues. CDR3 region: CAISESEGGYTF. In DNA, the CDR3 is TGTGCCATCAGTGAGTCGGAAGGGGGCTACACCTTC.

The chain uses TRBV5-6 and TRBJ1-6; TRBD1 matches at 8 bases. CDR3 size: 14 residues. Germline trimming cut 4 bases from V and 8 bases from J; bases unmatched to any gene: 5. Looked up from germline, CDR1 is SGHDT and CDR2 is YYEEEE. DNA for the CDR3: TGTGCCAGCAGCCTCGACAGGGGAGATTCACCCCTCCACTTT. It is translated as CASSLDRGDSPLHF.

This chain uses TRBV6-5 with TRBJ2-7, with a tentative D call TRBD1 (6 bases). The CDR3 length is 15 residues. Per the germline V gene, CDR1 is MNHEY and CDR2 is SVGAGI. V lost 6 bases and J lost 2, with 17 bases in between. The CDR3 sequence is CASRPQQGSPYEQYF. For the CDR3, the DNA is TGTGCCAGCAGACCCCAACAGGGTAGCCCCTACGAGCAGTACTTC.

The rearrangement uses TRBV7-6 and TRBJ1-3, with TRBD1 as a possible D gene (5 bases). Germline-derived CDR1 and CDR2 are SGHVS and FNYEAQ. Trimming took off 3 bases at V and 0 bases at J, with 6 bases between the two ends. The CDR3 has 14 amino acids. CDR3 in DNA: TGTGCCAGCAGCTTGGACACCTCTGGAAACACCATATATTTT. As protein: CASSLDTSGNTIYF. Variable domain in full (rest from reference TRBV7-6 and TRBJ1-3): GAGVSQSPRYKVTKRGQDVALRCDPISGHVSLYWYRQALGQGPEFLTYFNYEAQQDKSGLPNDRFSAERPEGSISTLTIQRTEQRDSAMYRCASSLDTSGNTIYFGEGSWLTVV.

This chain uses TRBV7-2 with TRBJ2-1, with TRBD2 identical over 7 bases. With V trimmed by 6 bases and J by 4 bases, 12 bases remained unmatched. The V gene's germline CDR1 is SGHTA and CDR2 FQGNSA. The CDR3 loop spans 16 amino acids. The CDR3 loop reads CASSWRGGSGYNEQFF. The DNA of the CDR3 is TGTGCCAGCAGTTGGCGCGGGGGTAGCGGTTACAATGAGCAGTTCTTC. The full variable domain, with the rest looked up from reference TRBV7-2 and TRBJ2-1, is GAGVSQSPSNKVTEKGKDVELRCDPISGHTALYWYRQSLGQGLEFLIYFQGNSAPDKSGLPSDRFSAERTGGSVSTLTIQRTQQEDSAVYLCASSWRGGSGYNEQFFGPGTRLTVL.

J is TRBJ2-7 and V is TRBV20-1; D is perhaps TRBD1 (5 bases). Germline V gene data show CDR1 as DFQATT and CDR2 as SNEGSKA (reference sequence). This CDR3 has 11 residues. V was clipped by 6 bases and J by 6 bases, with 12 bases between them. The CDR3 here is CSASDTIEQYF. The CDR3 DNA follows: TGCAGTGCCTCGGACACCATCGAGCAGTACTTC.

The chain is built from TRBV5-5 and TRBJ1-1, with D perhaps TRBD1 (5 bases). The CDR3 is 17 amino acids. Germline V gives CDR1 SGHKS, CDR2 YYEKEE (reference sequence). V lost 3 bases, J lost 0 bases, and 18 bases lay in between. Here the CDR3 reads CASSSGIGRVLNTEAFF. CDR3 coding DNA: TGTGCCAGCAGCTCAGGGATTGGGAGAGTGCTGAACACTGAAGCTTTCTTT.